This T cell receptor (beta chain) was recovered during a study of identical twins. The CDR3 is 15 residues long. Trimming at V came to 2 bases and at J to 2 bases, leaving 4 bases not matched to a gene. Germline V lookup: CDR1 LGHDT, CDR2 YNNKEL (reference sequence). Overall study findings and caveats: Abundant beta clonotypes from cord blood bore fewer insertions; memory repertoires lacked this pattern. Twin-shared out-of-frame alpha sequences were enriched for low generation probability. Recombination models fit unrelated individuals' TCR alpha sharing but underestimated twins'.

This clonotype occurred a few times. The antigen remains unidentified. TCRdb reanalysed the 5' RACE reads using MiXCR and keeps one entry per CDR3 protein. The sample carries roughly 1,500,000 distinct CDR3 sequences, about 32% recorded once. All donors comprised healthy Caucasians. The sequence was collected from a newborn girl in good health. Sequencing was performed on cord blood. This rearrangement joins TRBV3-1 to TRBJ2-7; 9 nucleotides line up with TRBD1. CDR3 sequence reads: CASSQQTGGPYEQYF. The DNA of the CDR3 is TGTGCCAGCAGCCAACAGACAGGGGGTCCCTACGAGCAGTACTTC.